This record covers a single TCR beta chain. What it recognizes is unknown. This entry is derived from a study of cytomegalovirus exposure and HLA in healthy donors. Study-wide results and caveats: Previous analysis showed most TCR beta V segments were productive about 87% or about 30% of the time. Cytomegalovirus status was reportedly diagnosed by the classifier with high sensitivity and specificity. Analysis performed later found 16,000 or so TCR beta sequences associated with HLA alleles at 0.05 false discovery rate. The authors later linked a missense DCLRE1C variant to TCR beta V- and J-gene trimming.

CDR3 size: 16 residues. Germline-derived CDR1 and CDR2 are WSHSY and SAAADI. Primers for the PCR totalled 60 Vbeta and 13 Jbeta. The method was immunoSEQ multiplex PCR; TCRdb's version includes in-frame clones alone and lacks a portion of them. There are 75,000 to 100,000 clones in the sample; about 83% occur only once, and over 15% lies in the top ten. The V call is TRBV10-2, the J call TRBJ2-5, with 9 bases fitting TRBD1. The J call may not be correct, given that the DNA end is closer to TRBJ2-7. This clonotype was obtained from a man aged 55 to 70 in good health and CMV-seropositive. The sequenced sample consisted of PBMCs. CDR3 DNA sequence: TGCGCCAGCAGTGAGTGGACAGGGGAGGGCTCCTACGAGCAGTACTTC. Translated: CASSEWTGEGSYEQYF.